Listed below are T cell receptor beta chains from one sample, sequenced in a study of T-cell reconstitution after alpha-beta-depleted transplantation in children. TCRdb re-derived calls from the PCR reads in MiXCR, one entry per CDR3 protein. The repertoire includes about 400,000 distinct CDR3 sequences, just over 20% of them detected once, and less than 4.5% sits in the top ten. The specimen was PBMCs from the stem cell graft donor, collected from the stem cell graft. The origin of the receptors is a human donor who donated a stem cell graft to a child with acute myeloid leukemia. Each CDR3 is given with its conserved first and last residue. Fields, in order: D gene, V gene, J gene, clone size, CDR3 protein, CDR3 DNA. A D gene is named only where the DNA matches it firmly. A clone size is listed for some rows: how often the clone was seen (once, few, many), or a class if it is expanded.

D: .; V: TRBV20-1; J: TRBJ1-5; size: few; CDR3: CSVGGRNQPQHF; DNA: TGCAGTGTGGGTGGGAGGAATCAGCCCCAGCATTTT
D: .; V: TRBV29-1; J: TRBJ2-1; size: many; CDR3: CSVEGRLSYNEQFF; DNA: TGCAGCGTTGAAGGGAGGCTTAGCTACAATGAGCAGTTCTTC
D: .; V: TRBV28; J: TRBJ1-2; size: few; CDR3: CASSLLQEFYGYTF; DNA: TGTGCCAGCAGTTTACTACAGGAATTCTATGGCTACACCTTC
D: .; V: TRBV20-1; J: TRBJ2-7; size: many; CDR3: CSARRDNEQYF; DNA: TGCAGTGCTAGGAGGGACAACGAGCAGTACTTC
D: .; V: TRBV27; J: TRBJ2-1; size: few; CDR3: CASSFQQVQSIGEQFF; DNA: TGTGCCAGCAGTTTTCAGCAGGTTCAGAGCATTGGTGAGCAGTTCTTC
D: TRBD2; V: TRBV5-6; J: TRBJ2-3; size: .; CDR3: CASSFLGLGTQYF; DNA: TGTGCCAGCAGCTTCCTGGGACTAGGCACGCAGTATTTT
D: TRBD2; V: TRBV12-3/TRBV12-4; J: TRBJ2-5; size: .; CDR3: CASLKLAGGETQYF; DNA: TGTGCCAGCCTGAAACTAGCGGGAGGAGAGACCCAGTACTTC
D: .; V: TRBV7-8; J: TRBJ1-5; size: .; CDR3: CASSFLFGGNQPQHF; DNA: TGTGCCAGCAGCTTCCTCTTCGGGGGCAATCAGCCCCAGCATTTT
D: .; V: TRBV29-1; J: TRBJ1-1; size: few; CDR3: CSVRDSKAFF; DNA: TGCAGCGTTCGAGACAGCAAAGCTTTCTTT
D: .; V: TRBV20-1; J: TRBJ1-6; size: .; CDR3: CSAGTLLWNSPLHF; DNA: TGCAGTGCTGGCACTCTGCTTTGGAATTCACCCCTCCACTTT
D: .; V: TRBV18; J: TRBJ2-5; size: many; CDR3: CASSPPRGFGETQYF; DNA: TGTGCCAGCTCACCACCGAGAGGGTTTGGGGAGACCCAGTACTTC
D: .; V: TRBV7-9; J: TRBJ2-3; size: .; CDR3: CASSLERGRTDTQYF; DNA: TGTGCCAGCAGCTTAGAACGGGGGAGGACAGATACGCAGTATTTT
D: TRBD1; V: TRBV6-1; J: TRBJ2-7; size: .; CDR3: CASRAGTGASYEQYF; DNA: TGTGCCAGCAGAGCCGGGACAGGAGCGTCCTACGAGCAGTACTTC
D: .; V: TRBV3-1; J: TRBJ2-7; size: few; CDR3: CASSQVDGSYEQYF; DNA: TGTGCCAGCAGCCAAGTAGACGGATCCTACGAGCAGTACTTC
D: .; V: TRBV25-1; J: TRBJ1-1; size: few; CDR3: CASSEGNTEAFF; DNA: TGTGCCAGCAGTGAGGGGAACACTGAAGCTTTCTTT
D: TRBD1; V: TRBV6-1; J: TRBJ2-6; size: few; CDR3: CASRPGQGFSGANVLTF; DNA: TGTGCCAGCAGACCGGGACAGGGTTTTTCTGGGGCCAACGTCCTGACTTTC
D: .; V: TRBV4-1; J: TRBJ2-1; size: few; CDR3: CASSLSPADNEQFF; DNA: TGCGCCAGCAGCCTAAGCCCAGCGGACAATGAGCAGTTCTTC
D: TRBD2; V: TRBV20-1; J: TRBJ2-1; size: few; CDR3: CSARPSGRYNEQFF; DNA: TGCAGTGCTAGGCCTAGCGGCCGATACAATGAGCAGTTCTTC
D: TRBD2; V: TRBV10-3; J: TRBJ2-4; size: .; CDR3: CAISESTSGEKNIQYF; DNA: TGTGCCATCAGTGAGTCTACTAGCGGGGAGAAAAACATTCAGTACTTC
D: .; V: TRBV28; J: TRBJ2-5; size: many; CDR3: CASSLNSGETQYF; DNA: TGTGCCAGCAGTTTAAATTCTGGCGAGACCCAGTACTTC
D: .; V: TRBV7-6; J: TRBJ2-1; size: .; CDR3: CASSLAGEIAYNEQFF; DNA: TGTGCCAGCAGCTTAGCGGGGGAGATCGCCTACAATGAGCAGTTCTTC
D: TRBD2; V: TRBV5-1; J: TRBJ2-1; size: .; CDR3: CASSLPWTSGTHLNEQFF; DNA: TGCGCCAGCAGCCTCCCCTGGACTAGCGGGACACACCTCAATGAGCAGTTCTTC
D: .; V: TRBV12-3/TRBV12-4; J: TRBJ2-7; size: many; CDR3: CASTPNLYEQYF; DNA: TGTGCCAGCACCCCAAACCTCTACGAGCAGTACTTC
D: TRBD2; V: TRBV20-1; J: TRBJ2-7; size: many; CDR3: CSGTSGSRSYEQYF; DNA: TGCAGTGGTACTAGCGGGAGTCGCTCCTACGAGCAGTACTTC
D: .; V: TRBV24-1; J: TRBJ2-1; size: many; CDR3: CATSDPGGGEQFF; DNA: TGTGCCACCAGTGATCCCGGGGGAGGTGAGCAGTTCTTC
D: .; V: TRBV4-3; J: TRBJ2-1; size: .; CDR3: CASSQGRGSSYNEQFF; DNA: TGCGCCAGCAGCCAAGGACGGGGCAGCTCCTACAATGAGCAGTTCTTC
D: .; V: TRBV28; J: TRBJ2-7; size: many; CDR3: CASSRGQGKYEQYF; DNA: TGTGCCAGCAGCCGTGGTCAGGGGAAATACGAGCAGTACTTC
D: TRBD1; V: TRBV4-3; J: TRBJ2-7; size: .; CDR3: CASSQDTGAYEQYF; DNA: TGCGCCAGCAGCCAAGATACAGGGGCCTACGAGCAGTACTTC
D: .; V: TRBV15; J: TRBJ2-3; size: .; CDR3: CATSRALDADTQYF; DNA: TGTGCCACCAGCAGAGCCCTAGACGCAGATACGCAGTATTTT
D: .; V: TRBV28; J: TRBJ2-4; size: few; CDR3: CASSPTTVKNIQYF; DNA: TGTGCCAGCAGCCCGACGACCGTCAAAAACATTCAGTACTTC
D: .; V: TRBV12-3/TRBV12-4; J: TRBJ1-1; size: many; CDR3: CASRSDGVNTEAFF; DNA: TGTGCCAGCAGATCTGACGGGGTGAACACTGAAGCTTTCTTT
D: .; V: TRBV20-1; J: TRBJ2-7; size: few; CDR3: CSARGTIYEQYF; DNA: TGCAGTGCTAGAGGGACCATCTACGAGCAGTACTTC
D: TRBD2; V: TRBV5-1; J: TRBJ2-3; size: .; CDR3: CASSLERGHTDTQYF; DNA: TGCGCCAGCAGCTTGGAGCGGGGCCACACAGATACGCAGTATTTT
D: .; V: TRBV30; J: TRBJ1-2; size: .; CDR3: CAWSRITRGGYTF; DNA: TGTGCCTGGAGTAGAATTACCAGGGGCGGCTACACCTTC
D: TRBD2; V: TRBV29-1; J: TRBJ2-1; size: few; CDR3: CSVTVGGSGEQFF; DNA: TGCAGCGTCACGGTCGGCGGGAGCGGTGAGCAGTTCTTC
D: TRBD2; V: TRBV28; J: TRBJ2-5; size: .; CDR3: CASSPVSGRGGETQYF; DNA: TGTGCCAGCAGCCCCGTTAGCGGGAGGGGAGGAGAGACCCAGTACTTC
D: .; V: TRBV9; J: TRBJ2-7; size: .; CDR3: CASSPYSYEQYF; DNA: TGTGCCAGCAGCCCCTACTCCTACGAGCAGTACTTC
D: TRBD1; V: TRBV7-9; J: TRBJ2-7; size: .; CDR3: CASSLGQAQYF; DNA: TGTGCCAGCAGCCTGGGACAGGCGCAGTACTTC
D: .; V: TRBV12-3/TRBV12-4; J: TRBJ2-1; size: few; CDR3: CASRDTSSRVNEQFF; DNA: TGTGCCAGCAGAGATACTAGCAGTAGGGTCAATGAGCAGTTCTTC
D: .; V: TRBV12-3/TRBV12-4; J: TRBJ2-6; size: few; CDR3: CASSLAMISGANVLTF; DNA: TGTGCCAGCAGTTTAGCGATGATCTCTGGGGCCAACGTCCTGACTTTC
D: TRBD1; V: TRBV20-1; J: TRBJ2-1; size: few; CDR3: CSATGTGLNNEQFF; DNA: TGCAGTGCAACCGGGACAGGGTTAAACAATGAGCAGTTCTTC
D: .; V: TRBV7-3; J: TRBJ2-7; size: .; CDR3: CASSLMSHEQYF; DNA: TGTGCCAGCAGCTTAATGAGCCACGAGCAGTACTTC
D: .; V: TRBV29-1; J: TRBJ2-7; size: .; CDR3: CSVGGLARYEQYF; DNA: TGCAGCGTTGGGGGGCTAGCACGCTACGAGCAGTACTTC
D: .; V: TRBV30; J: TRBJ1-2; size: .; CDR3: CAWSVSNRVGYTF; DNA: TGTGCCTGGAGTGTATCGAACAGGGTTGGCTACACCTTC
D: .; V: TRBV7-3; J: TRBJ2-2; size: few; CDR3: CASRRDINTGELFF; DNA: TGTGCCAGCCGGCGGGACATAAACACCGGGGAGCTGTTTTTT
D: TRBD1; V: TRBV4-2; J: TRBJ2-7; size: few; CDR3: CASSQDLSGTGYEQYF; DNA: TGTGCCAGCAGCCAAGATCTCTCCGGGACAGGGTACGAGCAGTACTTC
D: .; V: TRBV10-2; J: TRBJ2-7; size: many; CDR3: CASLERGFYEQYF; DNA: TGCGCCAGCCTTGAAAGGGGCTTCTACGAGCAGTACTTC
D: .; V: TRBV3-1; J: TRBJ2-1; size: .; CDR3: CASSQDLARGVNEQFF; DNA: TGTGCCAGCAGCCAAGATCTGGCCAGGGGGGTAAATGAGCAGTTCTTC
D: .; V: TRBV12-3/TRBV12-4; J: TRBJ1-1; size: many; CDR3: CASIPLTEAFF; DNA: TGTGCCAGCATTCCTCTCACTGAAGCTTTCTTT